The entry below gives a single TCR beta chain sequence along with its context. This clone was seen only a few times. Its antigen specificity is not known. One base away there is no much larger clone; base qualities are not given. Reading from cysteine to phenylalanine, the CDR3 counts 14 amino acids. The CDR3 DNA has 42 bases and is translated from base 1. From a lookup of the germline V gene, CDR1 and CDR2 are MNHEY and SVGAGI. For this chain, trimming is 6 bases at the V end and 2 bases at the J end, and the number of junction bases without a gene match is 2. The data stem from a study of blood T cell repertoires in COVID-19 (dated by TCRdb to 2020 to 2022). A note on the overall study: Collaborator samples came from the United States, Italy and Spain and covered acute and convalescent phases of COVID-19. The material from the prospective study consisted of cDNA or gDNA derived from T cells, B-cell-depleted T cells, or PBMCs. Where HLA class I and class II types were available, the types were taken from metadata supplied by the sample provider, not from assay-based typing. Samples were obtained from the ongoing ImmuneRACE study (first 160 participants) and from over 1,000 subjects provided by 6 global collaborators. The sample metadata nearly always contained a de-identified subject ID, COVID-19 status, age in years and sex. The repertoires were released in a freely available public database meant as a resource for research on the immune response to SARS-CoV-2. The dataset comprised deeply sampled blood TCRbeta repertoires from subjects exposed to, actively infected with, or recovered from COVID-19. Broader findings and caveats from the paper: How much clinical and demographic metadata was included differed by source and by participant, and the metadata was provided uncurated.

TCRbeta CDR3 regions were amplified from genomic DNA by means of the immunoSEQ Assay, a bias-controlled multiplex PCR. As for the original processing: Within the assay, amplification of reference gene primers was used to estimate how many nucleated cells each sample contained. To quantify the absolute abundance of each unique TCRbeta CDR3 rearrangement, sequence reads were collapsed and filtered. Productive Simpson clonality was computed per sample as the square root of Simpson's diversity index over productive rearrangements. The table was pulled from immuneACCESS by TCRdb, which kept in-frame rearrangements only. Such tables lose some clones; where checked, under half of the loss comes from unresolved V genes, and the rest has no known cause. The DNA was the basis for D and trimming; V, J and clone size are from that table. In all, the sample holds about 230,000 clones, and 81% of those were seen once. Roughly 7.4% of the sample lies in the top ten.

One collaborating source in Seattle enrolled patients during active infection and followed them longitudinally through the course of disease. Whole blood was collected in K2EDTA tubes by collaborating institutions according to the institutions' own protocols. For TCRbeta analysis, collaborator samples were shipped as frozen whole blood, as isolated PBMCs, or as DNA extracted from either sample type. The TCR comes from a woman older than 75 with COVID-19, enrolled during active disease. The sample was peripheral blood. Recombination connected TRBV6-5 to TRBJ2-1; 9 junctional bases match TRBD1. CDR3 reads: CASRGQGTYNEQFF. The nucleotide sequence reads TGTGCCAGCAGGGGACAGGGCACCTACAATGAGCAGTTCTTC.